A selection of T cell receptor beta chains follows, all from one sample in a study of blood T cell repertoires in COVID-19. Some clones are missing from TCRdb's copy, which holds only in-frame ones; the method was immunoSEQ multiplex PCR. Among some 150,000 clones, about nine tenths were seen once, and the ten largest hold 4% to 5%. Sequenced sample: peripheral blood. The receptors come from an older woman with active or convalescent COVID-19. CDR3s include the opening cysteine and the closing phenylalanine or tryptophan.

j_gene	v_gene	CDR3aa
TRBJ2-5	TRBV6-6	CASSPQETQYF
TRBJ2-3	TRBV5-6	CASSWDRDTDTQYF
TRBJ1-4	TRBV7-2	CASSSPGGTNEKLFF
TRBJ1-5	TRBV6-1	CASSEIGTGNQPQHF
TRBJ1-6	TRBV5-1	CASSLEGGGSYNSPLHF
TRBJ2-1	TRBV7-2	CASKNGGSYNEQFF
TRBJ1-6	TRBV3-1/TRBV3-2	CASSDDRGWSPLHF
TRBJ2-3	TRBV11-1	CASSSSSSGADTQYF
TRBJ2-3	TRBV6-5	CASGDDSTDTQYF
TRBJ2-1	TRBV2	CATLGLAGGNEQFF
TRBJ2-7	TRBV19	CASSPGGDEQYF
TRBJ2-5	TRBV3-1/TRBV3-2	CASSKTGGAETQYF
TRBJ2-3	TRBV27	CASSLYRALTGGQYF
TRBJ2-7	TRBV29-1	CSVAGGSSYEQYF
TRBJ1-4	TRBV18	CASSPRRGPEKLFF
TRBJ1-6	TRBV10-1	CASGAGQDSPLHF
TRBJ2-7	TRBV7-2	CASSPGPPPYEQYF
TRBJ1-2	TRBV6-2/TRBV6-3	CASSSTGNYGYTF
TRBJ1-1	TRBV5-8	CASSRQGTEAFF
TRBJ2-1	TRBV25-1	CASSESSGGILYNEQFF
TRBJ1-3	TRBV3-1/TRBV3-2	CASSLGPAGNTIYF
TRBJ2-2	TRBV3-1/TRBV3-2	CASSLPQANTGELFF
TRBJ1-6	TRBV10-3	CAIRDSTRNSPLHF
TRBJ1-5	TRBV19	CASSNNSWSNQPQHF
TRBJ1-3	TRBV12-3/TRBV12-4	CASSLNSGNTIYF
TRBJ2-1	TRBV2	CASSGAGGYNEQFF
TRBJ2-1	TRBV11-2	CASSSLGLAGDEQFF
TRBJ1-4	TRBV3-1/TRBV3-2	CASQRLAEGKLFF
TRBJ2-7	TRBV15	CATSRDRGYEQYF
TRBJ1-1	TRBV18	CASSPNIQGRAEAFF
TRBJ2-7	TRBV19	CASSTRDRGAYEQYF
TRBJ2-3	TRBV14	CASSQLDRDTQYF
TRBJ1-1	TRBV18	CASAPTTRDRGSAEAFF
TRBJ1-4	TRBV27	CASSDRGGEKLFF
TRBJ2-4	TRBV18	CASSPPGPAGAKNIQYF
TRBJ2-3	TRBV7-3	CASSPRTGGYGTDTQYF
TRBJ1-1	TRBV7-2	CASSVQGRDKAFF
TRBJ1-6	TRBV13	CASNIRGGDNSPLHF
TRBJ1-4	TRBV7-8	CASRSGTVGEKLFF
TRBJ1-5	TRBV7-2	CASSWGTGALAGPQHF
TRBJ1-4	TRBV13	CASSSPATGEKLFF
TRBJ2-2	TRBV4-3	CASSLGTPYTGELFF